This TCR beta chain comes out of a study of blood T cell repertoires in COVID-19. Across the whole study: Samples taken during acute and convalescent COVID-19 were collected in the United States, Italy and Spain.

Trimming left V 4 bases short and J 11 bases short, with 15 bases between. The CDR3 consists of 13 residues. The germline gives CDR1 MDHEN, CDR2 SYDVKM. Methods used by the authors: Quantification of nucleated cells was approximated via reference gene primer amplification. Data came from immunoSEQ multiplex PCR; TCRdb stores just in-frame clones and leaves some out. D and trimming come from the DNA, and the V and J calls and clone size come from that table. Of approximately 250,000 clones detected, around 89% appear once; the ten largest clones hold approximately 1.2%. This chain uses TRBV28 with TRBJ1-5; the D is unclear. The sequence was collected from a woman in her thirties or forties with acute COVID-19. Sequences were obtained from PBMCs or T cells enriched from blood (not recorded which). CDR3 sequence: CASSYQAVLAQHF. The CDR3 DNA sequence: TGTGCCAGCAGTTATCAGGCCGTTTTAGCCCAGCATTTT. Using reference TRBV28 and TRBJ1-5 for the parts outside the CDR3, the full variable domain is DVKVTQSSRYLVKRTGEKVFLECVQDMDHENMFWYRQDPGLGLRLIYFSYDVKMKEKGDIPEGYSVSREKKERFSLILESASTNQTSMYLCASSYQAVLAQHFGDGTRLSIL.